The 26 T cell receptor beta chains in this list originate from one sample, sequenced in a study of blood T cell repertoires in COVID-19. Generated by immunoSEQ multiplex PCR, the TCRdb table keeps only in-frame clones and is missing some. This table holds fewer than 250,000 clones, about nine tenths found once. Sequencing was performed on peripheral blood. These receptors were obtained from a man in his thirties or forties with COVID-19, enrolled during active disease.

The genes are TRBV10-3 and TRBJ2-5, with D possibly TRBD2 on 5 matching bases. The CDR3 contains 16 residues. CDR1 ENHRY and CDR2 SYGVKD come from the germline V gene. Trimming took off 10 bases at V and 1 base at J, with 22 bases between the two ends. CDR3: CATREYKEGIQETQYF. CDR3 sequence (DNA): TGTGCCACACGAGAGTATAAAGAGGGCATCCAAGAGACCCAGTACTTC.

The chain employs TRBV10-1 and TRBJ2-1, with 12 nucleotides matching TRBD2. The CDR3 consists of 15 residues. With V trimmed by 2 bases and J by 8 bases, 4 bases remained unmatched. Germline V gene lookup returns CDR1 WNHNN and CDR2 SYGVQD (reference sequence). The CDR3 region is CASSERTSGVYEQFF. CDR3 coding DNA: TGCGCCAGCAGTGAGCGGACTAGCGGGGTCTATGAGCAGTTCTTC.

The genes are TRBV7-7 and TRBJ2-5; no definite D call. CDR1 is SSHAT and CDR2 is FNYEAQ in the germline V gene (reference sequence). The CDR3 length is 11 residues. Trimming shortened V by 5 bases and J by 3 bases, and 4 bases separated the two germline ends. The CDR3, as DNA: TGTGCCAGCAGCCCCAAAGAGACCCAGTACTTC. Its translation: CASSPKETQYF.

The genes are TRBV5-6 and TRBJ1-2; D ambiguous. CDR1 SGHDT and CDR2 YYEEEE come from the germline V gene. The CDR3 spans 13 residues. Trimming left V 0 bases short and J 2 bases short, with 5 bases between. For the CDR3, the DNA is TGTGCCAGCAGCTTGGTACAGAACTATGGCTACACCTTC. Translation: CASSLVQNYGYTF.

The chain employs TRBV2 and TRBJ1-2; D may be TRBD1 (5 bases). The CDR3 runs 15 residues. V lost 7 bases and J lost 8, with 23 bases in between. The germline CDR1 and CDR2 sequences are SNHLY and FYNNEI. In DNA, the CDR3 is TGTGCCAGCACCCGTCACCCGACCCTTCAGGGCGGCTACACCTTC. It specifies CASTRHPTLQGGYTF.

This chain's CDR3 is CASSLGFNSPLHF. CDR3 DNA: TGTGCCAGCAGTTTAGGCTTCAATTCACCCCTCCACTTT. The rearrangement uses TRBV27 and TRBJ1-6, with unresolved D. The V gene lost 2 bases and the J gene lost 7 bases, with 6 bases spanning the gap. Germline V gene data show CDR1 as MNHEY and CDR2 as SMNVEV (reference sequence). CDR3 length: 13 residues.

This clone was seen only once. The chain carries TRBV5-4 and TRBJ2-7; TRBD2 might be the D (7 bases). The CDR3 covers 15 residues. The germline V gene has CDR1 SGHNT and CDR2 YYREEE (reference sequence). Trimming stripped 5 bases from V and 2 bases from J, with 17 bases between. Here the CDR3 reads CASSRGGGPAYEQYF. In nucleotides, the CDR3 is TGTGCCAGCAGTCGAGGGGGGGGGCCCGCCTACGAGCAGTACTTC.

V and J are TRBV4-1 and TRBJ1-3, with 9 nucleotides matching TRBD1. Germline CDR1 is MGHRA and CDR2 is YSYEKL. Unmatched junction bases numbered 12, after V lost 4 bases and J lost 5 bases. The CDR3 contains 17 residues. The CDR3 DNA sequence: TGCGCCAGCAGCCGCGCACCGGGACAGGGCAGTAGAAACACCATATATTTT. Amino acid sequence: CASSRAPGQGSRNTIYF.

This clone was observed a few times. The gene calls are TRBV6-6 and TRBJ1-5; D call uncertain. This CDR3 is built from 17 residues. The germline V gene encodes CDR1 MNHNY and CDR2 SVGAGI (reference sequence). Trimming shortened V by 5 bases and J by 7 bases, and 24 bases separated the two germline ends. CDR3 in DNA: TGTGCCAGCAGTCGTATATCCGGACTCGTTCTTGAGCAGCCCCAGCATTTT. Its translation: CASSRISGLVLEQPQHF.

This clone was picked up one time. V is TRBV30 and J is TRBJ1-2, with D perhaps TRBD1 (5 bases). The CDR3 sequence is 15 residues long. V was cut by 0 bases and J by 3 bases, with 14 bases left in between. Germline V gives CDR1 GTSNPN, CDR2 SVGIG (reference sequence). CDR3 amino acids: CAWSVSGQGHYGYTF. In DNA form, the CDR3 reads TGTGCCTGGAGTGTAAGTGGGCAGGGCCACTATGGCTACACCTTC.

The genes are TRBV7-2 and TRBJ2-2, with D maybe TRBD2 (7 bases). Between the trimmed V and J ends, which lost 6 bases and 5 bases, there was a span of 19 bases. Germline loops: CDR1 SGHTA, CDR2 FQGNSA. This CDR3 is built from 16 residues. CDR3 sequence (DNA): TGTGCCAGCAGTTCTCCTGGCGGGGGCCTTACCGGGGAGCTGTTTTTT. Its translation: CASSSPGGGLTGELFF.

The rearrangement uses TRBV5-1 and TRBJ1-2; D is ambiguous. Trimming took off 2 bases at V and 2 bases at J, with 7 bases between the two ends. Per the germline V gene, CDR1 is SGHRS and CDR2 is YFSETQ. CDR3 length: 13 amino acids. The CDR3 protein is CASSFTNNYGYTF. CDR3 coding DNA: TGCGCCAGCAGCTTTACTAACAACTATGGCTACACCTTC.

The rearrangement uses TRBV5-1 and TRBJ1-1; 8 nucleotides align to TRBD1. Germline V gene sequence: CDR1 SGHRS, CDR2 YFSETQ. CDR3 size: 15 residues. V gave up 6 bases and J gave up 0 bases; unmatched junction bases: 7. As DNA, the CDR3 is TGCGCCAGCACACAGGGGGTCCACATGAACACTGAAGCTTTCTTT. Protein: CASTQGVHMNTEAFF.

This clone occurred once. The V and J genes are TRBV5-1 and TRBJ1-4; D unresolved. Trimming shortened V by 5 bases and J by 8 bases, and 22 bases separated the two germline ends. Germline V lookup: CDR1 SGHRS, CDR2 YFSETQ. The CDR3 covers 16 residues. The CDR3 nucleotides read TGCGCCAGCAGAACCCTATTATCTGGTACCTCCGAAAAACTGTTTTTT. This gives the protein CASRTLLSGTSEKLFF.

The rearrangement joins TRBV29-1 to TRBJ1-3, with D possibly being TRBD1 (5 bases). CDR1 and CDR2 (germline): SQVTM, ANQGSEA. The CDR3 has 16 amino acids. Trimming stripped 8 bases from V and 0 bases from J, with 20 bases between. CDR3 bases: TGCAGCATCACAGTGGGGCAGCTCCACTCTGGAAACACCATATATTTT. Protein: CSITVGQLHSGNTIYF.

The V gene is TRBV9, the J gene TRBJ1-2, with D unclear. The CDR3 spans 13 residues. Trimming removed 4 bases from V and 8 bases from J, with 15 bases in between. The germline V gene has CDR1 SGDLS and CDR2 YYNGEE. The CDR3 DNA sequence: TGTGCCAGCAGCCAAACCGGGCGAGGGGGCTACACCTTC. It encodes CASSQTGRGGYTF.

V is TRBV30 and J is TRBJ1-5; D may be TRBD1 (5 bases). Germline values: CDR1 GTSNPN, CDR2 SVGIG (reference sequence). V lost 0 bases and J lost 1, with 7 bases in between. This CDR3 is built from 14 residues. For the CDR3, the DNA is TGTGCCTGGAGTGTCTCAGGGAGCAATCAGCCCCAGCATTTT. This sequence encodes CAWSVSGSNQPQHF.

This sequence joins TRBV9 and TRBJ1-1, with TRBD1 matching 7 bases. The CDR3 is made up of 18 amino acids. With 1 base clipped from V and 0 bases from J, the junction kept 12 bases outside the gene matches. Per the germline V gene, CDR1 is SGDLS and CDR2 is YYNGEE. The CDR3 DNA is TGTGCCAGCAGCGTAAATCCAAATGACAGGGACATGAACACTGAAGCTTTCTTT. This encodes CASSVNPNDRDMNTEAFF. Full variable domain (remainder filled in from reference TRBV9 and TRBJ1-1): DSGVTQTPKHLITATGQRVTLRCSPRSGDLSVYWYQQSLDQGLQFLIQYYNGEERAKGNILERFSAQQFPDLHSELNLSSLELGDSALYFCASSVNPNDRDMNTEAFFGQGTRLTVV.

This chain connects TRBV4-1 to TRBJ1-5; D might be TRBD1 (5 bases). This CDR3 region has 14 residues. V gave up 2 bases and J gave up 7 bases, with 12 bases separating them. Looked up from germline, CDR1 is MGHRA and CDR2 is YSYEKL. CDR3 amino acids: CASSQLQARQPQHF. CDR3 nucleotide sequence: TGCGCCAGCAGCCAATTACAGGCGAGGCAGCCCCAGCATTTT.

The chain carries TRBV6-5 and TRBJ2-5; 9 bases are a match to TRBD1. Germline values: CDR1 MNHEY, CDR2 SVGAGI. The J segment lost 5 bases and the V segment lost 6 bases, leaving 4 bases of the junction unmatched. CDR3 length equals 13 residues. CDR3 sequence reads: CASRGQGGETQYF. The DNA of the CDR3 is TGTGCCAGCAGGGGACAGGGTGGTGAGACCCAGTACTTC.

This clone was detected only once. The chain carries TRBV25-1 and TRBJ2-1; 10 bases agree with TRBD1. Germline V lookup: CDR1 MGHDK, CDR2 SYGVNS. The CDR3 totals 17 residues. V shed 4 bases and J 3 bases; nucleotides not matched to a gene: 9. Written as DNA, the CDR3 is TGTGCCAGCAGTGGGGTCGCGGGACAGGGGAACTACAATGAGCAGTTCTTC. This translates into CASSGVAGQGNYNEQFF.

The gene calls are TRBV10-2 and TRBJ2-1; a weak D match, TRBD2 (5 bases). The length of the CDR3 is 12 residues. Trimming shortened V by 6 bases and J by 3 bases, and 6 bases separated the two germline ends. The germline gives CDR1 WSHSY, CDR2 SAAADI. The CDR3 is CASRGVYNEQFF. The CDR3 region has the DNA TGCGCCAGCAGGGGAGTCTACAATGAGCAGTTCTTC.

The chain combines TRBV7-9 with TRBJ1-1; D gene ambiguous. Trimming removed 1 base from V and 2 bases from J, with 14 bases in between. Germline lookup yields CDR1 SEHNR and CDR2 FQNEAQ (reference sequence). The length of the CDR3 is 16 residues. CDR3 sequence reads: CASSLVRFSSNTEAFF. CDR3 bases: TGTGCCAGCAGCTTAGTCCGGTTCTCATCTAACACTGAAGCTTTCTTT.

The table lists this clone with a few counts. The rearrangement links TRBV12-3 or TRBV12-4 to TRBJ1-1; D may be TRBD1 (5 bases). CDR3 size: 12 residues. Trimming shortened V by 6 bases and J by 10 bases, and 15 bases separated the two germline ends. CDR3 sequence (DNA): TGTGCCAGCAGGACTAGCTTGGGGACAGCTTTCTTT. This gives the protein CASRTSLGTAFF.

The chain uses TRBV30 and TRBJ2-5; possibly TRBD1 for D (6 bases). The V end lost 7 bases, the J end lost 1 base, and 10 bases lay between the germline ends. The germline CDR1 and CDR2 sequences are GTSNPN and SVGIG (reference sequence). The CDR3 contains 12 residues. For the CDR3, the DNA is TGTGCCTCCGGGACACCCCAAGAGACCCAGTACTTC. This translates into CASGTPQETQYF.

The CDR3 region is CASSHRGSSYNEQFF. CDR3 coding DNA: TGTGCCAGCAGCCACCGGGGGAGCTCCTACAATGAGCAGTTCTTC. The V gene is TRBV14, the J gene TRBJ2-1; D is possibly TRBD2 (6 bases). CDR3 size: 15 residues. Deletions cut 3 bases from V and 0 bases from J, with 9 bases between. Germline CDR1 SGHDN, CDR2 FVKESK.